The clone carrying this T cell receptor (beta chain) has only a few counts. The source of the sample is a study of T cells in Graves' hyperthyroidism and ophthalmopathy. Trimming took 3 bases from V and 2 from J; bases not matched to a gene: 7. In germline, CDR1 is LGHNA, CDR2 YNFKEQ. The CDR3 runs to 16 residues. There were TCR beta CDR3 regions amplified from RNA transcripts. A first-round RT-PCR of the TCR CDR3 used the HTBI primer set. One entry per CDR3 protein, called by TCRdb with MiXCR from the multiplex PCR reads. Of about 530,000 distinct CDR3 sequences in the sample, 15% to 20% were seen once.

The clonotype originates from a woman aged 18-29 years with Graves' ophthalmopathy. The gene calls are TRBV4-2 and TRBJ2-3; 8 nucleotides align to TRBD2. The specimen sequenced was blood. Here the CDR3 reads CASSQFLLAVTDTQYF. The CDR3 DNA sequence: TGTGCCAGCAGCCAGTTTCTACTAGCGGTCACAGATACGCAGTATTTT.